This passage covers 23 T cell receptor beta chains from one sample sequenced in a study of blood T cell repertoires in COVID-19. The table came from immunoSEQ multiplex PCR; TCRdb's copy has only in-frame clones and leaves some out. The repertoire holds approximately 110,000 clones, with around 90% as singletons. The sequenced material came from peripheral blood. The receptor set was obtained from a woman aged 45-65 years with active or convalescent COVID-19.

V is TRBV9 and J is TRBJ2-3, with D maybe TRBD2 (6 bases). The CDR3 has 15 residues. The germline gives CDR1 SGDLS, CDR2 YYNGEE. V was trimmed by 4 bases and J by 6 bases, leaving 18 bases between them. CDR3 nucleotide sequence: TGTGCCAGCAGCCCCCCGGGGGAGGATAGGGATACGCAGTATTTT. Its translation is CASSPPGEDRDTQYF. The full variable domain, rest sourced from reference TRBV9 and TRBJ2-3, is DSGVTQTPKHLITATGQRVTLRCSPRSGDLSVYWYQQSLDQGLQFLIQYYNGEERAKGNILERFSAQQFPDLHSELNLSSLELGDSALYFCASSPPGEDRDTQYFGPGTRLTVL.

This clone was counted a few times. This chain joins TRBV7-9 and TRBJ2-3; 9 nucleotides align to TRBD2. The germline V gene encodes CDR1 SEHNR and CDR2 FQNEAQ (reference sequence). This CDR3 is 16 amino acids long. Unmatched junction bases numbered 7, after V lost 4 bases and J lost 2 bases. The CDR3 nucleotides are TGTGCCAGCAGCTCGCTCACTAGCGGGCTCACAGATACGCAGTATTTT. Protein product: CASSSLTSGLTDTQYF.

V usage is TRBV10-3 and J usage is TRBJ1-2; tentatively, D is TRBD1 (5 bases). CDR3 length equals 15 residues. Trimming shortened V by 0 bases and J by 4 bases, and 12 bases separated the two germline ends. Germline V lookup: CDR1 ENHRY, CDR2 SYGVKD. This chain's CDR3 is CAISESGRGVYGYTF. The CDR3 DNA reads as TGTGCCATCAGTGAGTCGGGTAGGGGTGTCTATGGCTACACCTTC.

The chain couples TRBV10-3 to TRBJ1-1; TRBD1 agrees at 8 bases. The CDR3 totals 13 residues. The V segment lost 10 bases and the J segment 1 base; nucleotides outside the gene matches: 5. Germline loops: CDR1 ENHRY, CDR2 SYGVKD. CDR3 in DNA: TGTGCCACCCAGGGGGCTCAGAACACTGAAGCTTTCTTT. Translated: CATQGAQNTEAFF.

V usage is TRBV18 and J usage is TRBJ2-7; 8 bases are a match to TRBD2. The CDR3 spans 16 residues. V shed 3 bases, J shed 4 bases, and the junction held 11 bases outside the gene matches. Per the germline V gene, CDR1 is KGHSH and CDR2 is LQKENI. CDR3 sequence (DNA): TGTGCCAGCTCACCGGGTATAGCGGGGAGCTTATACGAGCAGTACTTC. Protein product: CASSPGIAGSLYEQYF.

This clone is a singleton in its sample. The chain recombines TRBV28 with TRBJ2-7; 12 bases match TRBD1. The germline V gene has CDR1 MDHEN and CDR2 SYDVKM. This CDR3 has 15 amino acids. V lost 3 bases and J lost 6; bases outside the gene matches: 6. The CDR3 nucleotides read TGTGCCAGCAGTTTCGGGACAGGGGGCTCCGGCGAGCAGTACTTC. The encoded protein is CASSFGTGGSGEQYF.

This chain joins TRBV28 and TRBJ1-5; 11 positions agree with TRBD1. The CDR3 is 18 amino acids. The germline V gene encodes CDR1 MDHEN and CDR2 SYDVKM. V shed 3 bases, J shed 1 base, and the junction held 8 bases outside the gene matches. The DNA for the CDR3 is TGTGCCAGCAGTTTCCCTGGGACAGGGGGTGGAAGCAATCAGCCCCAGCATTTT. Translation: CASSFPGTGGGSNQPQHF. The variable domain in full, completed from reference TRBV28 and TRBJ1-5, reads DVKVTQSSRYLVKRTGEKVFLECVQDMDHENMFWYRQDPGLGLRLIYFSYDVKMKEKGDIPEGYSVSREKKERFSLILESASTNQTSMYLCASSFPGTGGGSNQPQHFGDGTRLSIL.

The chain employs TRBV19 and TRBJ1-1, with 8 bases that match TRBD1. Germline V gene data show CDR1 as LNHDA and CDR2 as SQIVND (reference sequence). The CDR3 runs 15 residues. V was pared by 5 bases and J by 2 bases, with 7 bases of the junction left unmatched. CDR3 coding DNA: TGTGCCAGTAGTCGTCCCGGGACAGGTAACACTGAAGCTTTCTTT. Encoded protein: CASSRPGTGNTEAFF.

The rearrangement uses TRBV7-2 and TRBJ2-1; 7 bases align to TRBD1. V shed 5 bases, J shed 10 bases, and the junction held 5 bases outside the gene matches. Germline CDR1 reads SGHTA; CDR2 reads FQGNSA. CDR3 length: 12 residues. The CDR3 spells CASSPEGGEQFF. DNA for the CDR3: TGTGCCAGCAGCCCAGAAGGGGGCGAGCAGTTCTTC.

The gene calls are TRBV12-3 or TRBV12-4 and TRBJ2-7; a possible D gene is TRBD2 (6 bases). The CDR3 contains 11 residues. V gave up 5 bases and J gave up 7 bases, with 9 bases separating them. This chain's CDR3 is CASSPGGEQYF. CDR3 nucleotides: TGTGCCAGCAGTCCTGGGGGGGAGCAGTACTTC.

This chain connects TRBV28 to TRBJ2-1; D is uncertain. V shed 2 bases and J shed 0 bases, with 11 bases lying between them. The CDR3 length is 16 residues. From germline, CDR1 is MDHEN and CDR2 SYDVKM. The chain's CDR3 is CASSLEAYFSYNEQFF. The CDR3, as DNA: TGTGCCAGCAGTTTAGAAGCGTATTTCTCCTACAATGAGCAGTTCTTC.

In this sample, this clone turned up once. The V and J genes are TRBV11-2 and TRBJ1-6, with a tentative D call TRBD1 (5 bases). The CDR3 extends over 16 amino acids. V shed 4 bases and J shed 8 bases, with 18 bases lying between them. Germline V gene sequence: CDR1 SGHAT, CDR2 FQNNGV. The CDR3 coding sequence is TGTGCCAGCAGCTCACTTAGGGGCTTTCTGGATTCACCCCTCCACTTT. Translated: CASSSLRGFLDSPLHF.

V and J are TRBV3-1 (or the pseudogene TRBV3-2) and TRBJ2-1; the match to TRBD2 covers 8 bases. This CDR3 is 17 amino acids long. Trimming cost V 3 bases and J 2 bases; bases outside gene matches: 9. The germline CDR1 and CDR2 sequences are LGHDT and YNNKEL (reference sequence). CDR3 DNA: TGTGCCAGCAGCCAGGTGTGGGCGGGAGGAGCCTACAATGAGCAGTTCTTC. Its protein product is CASSQVWAGGAYNEQFF.

V and J are TRBV6-6 and TRBJ2-7, with no clear D. This CDR3 region has 15 residues. The ends were cut back, 2 bases at V and 2 bases at J, with 13 bases in the middle. Germline lookup yields CDR1 MNHNY and CDR2 SVGAGI (reference sequence). The CDR3 DNA sequence: TGTGCCAGCAGTTACCATACTCCCCTTACCTACGAGCAGTACTTC. It specifies CASSYHTPLTYEQYF.

The chain combines TRBV21-1 with TRBJ2-7; no DNA check was done on the table's D call, TRBD1. TRBV21-1 represents a pseudogene. The CDR3 has 13 amino acids. The CDR3 nucleotides read TGTGCCAGCAGCAAATCCGCAGACTACGAGCAGTACTTC. Protein sequence: CASSKSADYEQYF.

The genes are TRBV18 and TRBJ2-7, with 10 bases identical to TRBD2. CDR3 length equals 15 residues. V trimming: 6 bases; J trimming: 3 bases; junction bases outside the gene matches: 8. Germline V gives CDR1 KGHSH, CDR2 LQKENI. CDR3 sequence: CASSLGAGGDYEQYF. CDR3 DNA: TGTGCCAGCTCCTTGGGAGCGGGAGGGGACTACGAGCAGTACTTC.

The chain has TRBV27 and TRBJ1-5; 9 bases agree with TRBD1. This CDR3 region has 15 residues. Germline lookup yields CDR1 MNHEY and CDR2 SMNVEV (reference sequence). The V segment lost 6 bases and the J segment 3 bases; nucleotides outside the gene matches: 6. CDR3 protein: CASSPGTGSNQPQHF. CDR3 bases: TGTGCCAGCAGCCCCGGGACAGGGTCCAATCAGCCCCAGCATTTT.

The genes are TRBV27 and TRBJ2-1; TRBD1 is a possible D gene (5 bases). Per the germline V gene, CDR1 is MNHEY and CDR2 is SMNVEV (reference sequence). V lost 1 base, J lost 10 bases, and 14 bases lay in between. There are 14 residues in the CDR3. The CDR3 sequence is CASSLFPTWGEQFF. The CDR3 DNA reads as TGTGCCAGCAGTTTATTCCCCACCTGGGGCGAGCAGTTCTTC.

This chain uses TRBV28 with TRBJ1-1, with D possibly matching TRBD1 (5 bases). CDR1 and CDR2 from the germline V gene are MDHEN and SYDVKM. The CDR3 contains 14 residues. The V end lost 6 bases, the J end lost 1 base, and 12 bases lay between the germline ends. The CDR3 DNA is TGTGCCAGCAGAGACACCGGGGGGAACACTGAAGCTTTCTTT. This codes for CASRDTGGNTEAFF. Supplemented by reference TRBV28 and TRBJ1-1, the full variable domain reads DVKVTQSSRYLVKRTGEKVFLECVQDMDHENMFWYRQDPGLGLRLIYFSYDVKMKEKGDIPEGYSVSREKKERFSLILESASTNQTSMYLCASRDTGGNTEAFFGQGTRLTVV.

The chain combines TRBV27 with TRBJ1-1; the match to TRBD1 covers 9 bases. The trim removed 5 bases at V and 3 bases at J, leaving 13 bases unmatched. Germline values: CDR1 MNHEY, CDR2 SMNVEV (reference sequence). The length of the CDR3 is 17 residues. The CDR3 spells CASSPQVGQGWDTEAFF. As DNA, the CDR3 is TGTGCCAGCAGTCCCCAAGTGGGACAGGGATGGGACACTGAAGCTTTCTTT.

The chain employs TRBV7-2 and TRBJ2-3; D is possibly TRBD1 (6 bases). Trimming cost V 5 bases and J 7 bases, with 19 bases left between them. The length of the CDR3 is 15 residues. Germline V gives CDR1 SGHTA, CDR2 FQGNSA. The CDR3, as DNA: TGTGCCAGCAGCCCCCCTGGGGGCGGAAGAAATACGCAGTATTTT. It specifies CASSPPGGGRNTQYF.

The CDR3 nucleotides are TGTGCCAGCAGTCGACAGGGGTTCGGCTATGGCTACACCTTC. Translated: CASSRQGFGYGYTF. The genes are TRBV28 and TRBJ1-2, with 8 bases identical to TRBD1. There are 14 residues in the CDR3. J gave up 4 bases and V 5 bases, and 6 bases lay outside the gene matches. CDR1 is MDHEN, CDR2 SYDVKM, per germline.

The gene calls are TRBV19 and TRBJ1-6; 8 positions agree with TRBD1. J was trimmed by 6 bases and V by 9 bases; bases with no gene match: 10. Germline assignment: CDR1 LNHDA and CDR2 SQIVND (reference sequence). This CDR3 is 15 amino acids long. CDR3: CASRQGPILNSPLHF. Written as DNA, the CDR3 is TGTGCCAGCCGACAGGGGCCAATACTTAATTCACCCCTCCACTTT.